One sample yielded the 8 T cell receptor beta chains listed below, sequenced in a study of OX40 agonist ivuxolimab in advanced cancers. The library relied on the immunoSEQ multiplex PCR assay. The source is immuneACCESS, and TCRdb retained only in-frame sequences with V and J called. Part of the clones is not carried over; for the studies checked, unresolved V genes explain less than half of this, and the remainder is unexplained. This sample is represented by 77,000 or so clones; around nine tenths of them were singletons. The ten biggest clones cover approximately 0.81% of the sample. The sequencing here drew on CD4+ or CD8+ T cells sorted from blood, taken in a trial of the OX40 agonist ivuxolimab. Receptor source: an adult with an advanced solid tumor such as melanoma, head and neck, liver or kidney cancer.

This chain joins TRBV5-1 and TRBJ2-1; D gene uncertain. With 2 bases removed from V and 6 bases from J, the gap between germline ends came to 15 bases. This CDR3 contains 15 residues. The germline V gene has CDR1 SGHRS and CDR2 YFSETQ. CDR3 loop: CASSFGQSGSNEQFF. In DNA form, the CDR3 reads TGCGCCAGCAGCTTCGGGCAATCTGGAAGCAATGAGCAGTTCTTC.

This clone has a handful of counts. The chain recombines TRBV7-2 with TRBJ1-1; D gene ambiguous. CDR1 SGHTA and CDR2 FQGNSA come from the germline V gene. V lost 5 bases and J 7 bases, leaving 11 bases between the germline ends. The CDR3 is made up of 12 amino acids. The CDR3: CASSLLGSEAFF. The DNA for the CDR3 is TGTGCCAGCAGCCTATTGGGGAGTGAAGCTTTCTTT.

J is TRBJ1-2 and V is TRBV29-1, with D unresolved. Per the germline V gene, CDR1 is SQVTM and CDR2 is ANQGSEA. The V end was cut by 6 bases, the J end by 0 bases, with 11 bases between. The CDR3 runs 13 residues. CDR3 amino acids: CSVATEPNYGYTF. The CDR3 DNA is TGCAGCGTGGCCACAGAACCTAACTATGGCTACACCTTC.

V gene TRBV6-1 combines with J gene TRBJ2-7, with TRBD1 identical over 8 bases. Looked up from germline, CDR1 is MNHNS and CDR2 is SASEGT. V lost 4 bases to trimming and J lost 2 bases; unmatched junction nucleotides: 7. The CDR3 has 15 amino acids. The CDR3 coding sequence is TGTGCCAGCAGTGCCTACGACAGGGGCCCCTACGAGCAGTACTTC. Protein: CASSAYDRGPYEQYF.

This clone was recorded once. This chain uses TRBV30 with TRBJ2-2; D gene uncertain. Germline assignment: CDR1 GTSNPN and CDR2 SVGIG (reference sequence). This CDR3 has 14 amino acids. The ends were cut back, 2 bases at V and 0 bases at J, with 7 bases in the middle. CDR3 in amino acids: CAWSPRSNTGELFF. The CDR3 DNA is TGTGCCTGGAGTCCCCGATCGAACACCGGGGAGCTGTTTTTT.

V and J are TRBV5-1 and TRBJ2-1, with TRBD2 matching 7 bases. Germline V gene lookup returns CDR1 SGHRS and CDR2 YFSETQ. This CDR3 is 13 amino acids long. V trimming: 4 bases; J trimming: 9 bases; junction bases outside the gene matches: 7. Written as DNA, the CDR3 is TGCGCCAGCAGCCTCGCTTGGGAGGGTGAGCAGTTCTTC. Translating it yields CASSLAWEGEQFF.

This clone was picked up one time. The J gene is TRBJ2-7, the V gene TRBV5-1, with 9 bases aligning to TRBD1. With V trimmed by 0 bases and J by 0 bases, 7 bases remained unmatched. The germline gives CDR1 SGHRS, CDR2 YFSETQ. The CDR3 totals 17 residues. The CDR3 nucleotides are TGCGCCAGCAGCTTGGGGGGACAGGGACCAAGCTCCTACGAGCAGTACTTC. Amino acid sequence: CASSLGGQGPSSYEQYF.

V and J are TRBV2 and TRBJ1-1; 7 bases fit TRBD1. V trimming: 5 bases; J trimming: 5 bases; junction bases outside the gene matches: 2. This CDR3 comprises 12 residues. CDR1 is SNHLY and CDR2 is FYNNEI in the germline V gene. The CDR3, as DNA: TGTGCCAGCAGTATCAGGGGGACTGAAGCTTTCTTT. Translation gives CASSIRGTEAFF.